This TCR beta chain was sequenced for a study of breast tumors, draining lymph nodes, adjacent tissues. From the multiplex PCR reads, TCRdb called clonotypes with MiXCR, one entry per CDR3 protein. The sample records 150,000 to 200,000 distinct CDR3 sequences, roughly a third being singletons. The CDR3 totals 16 residues. Germline V gene sequence: CDR1 LGHNA, CDR2 YNFKEQ. The V gene end was trimmed by 4 bases and the J gene end by 1 base; junction bases not matched to a gene: 4. Samples came from axillary lymph nodes draining the breast cancer. This clonotype has ten or more counts. Its cognate antigen is unknown. Broader study findings: Compared with basal-like, luminal-like tumors shared significantly more repertoire with nontumor tissue. Findings are consistent with lymph node origin and intratumoral expansion of most tumor T cells. Tumor T cell lymph node origin was a supported hypothesis, not proven.

The chain links TRBV4-2 to TRBJ2-2, with TRBD1 matching 9 bases. The specimen sequenced was axillary lymph node tissue. This TCR came from a female donor with breast cancer. Some clones in this sample may be carry-over from other donors' samples. The CDR3 nucleotides are TGTGCCAGCAGCCCGGGACAGGGTCGGAACACCGGGGAGCTGTTTTTT. Translation gives CASSPGQGRNTGELFF.